This T cell receptor beta chain was documented in a study of human T cells and chemical hapten exposure. Overall study context: Patients were given diphenylcyclopropenone on the scalp weekly across the approximately 24-week study.

Time point specified: pre-sensitization, week 0. This sample's treatment: therapeutic diphenylcyclopropenone sensitization with weekly scalp DPC. Notes on the study in general: Alopecia in all donors means immunity may differ from healthy individuals.

In the original analysis: From about 20,000 to 690,000 TCRs were found per sample, with a median of 95,638. Each CDR3 protein is one row after TCRdb ran MiXCR on the RACE reads. TCRdb's processing, not the authors' own work, is the source of the V and J calls. The data show over 70,000 distinct CDR3 sequences, with 12% to 15% seen just once and 3.5% to 6% held by the top ten. This clonotype was seen more than once but under ten times. Antigen: not known. V lost 2 bases, J lost 1 base, and 8 bases lay in between. Germline CDR1 reads KGHSH; CDR2 reads LQKENI. This CDR3 region has 14 residues. The chain employs TRBV18 and TRBJ1-2; D is undetermined. This specimen consisted of whole blood, obtained in connection with sensitization to the hapten diphenylcyclopropenone (DPC). This clonotype was sampled from a woman in her forties or fifties with alopecia areata. Some clones in this sample may be carry-over from other donors' samples. In DNA form, the CDR3 reads TGTGCCAGCTCACCAAGCGATATTAACTATGGCTACACCTTC. Amino acids: CASSPSDINYGYTF.